This T cell receptor (beta chain) was sequenced for a study of blood T cell repertoires in COVID-19. Study as a whole: Sources were T cells, B-cell-depleted T cells, or PBMCs; the material itself was cDNA or gDNA.

Sequencing was performed with immunoSEQ multiplex PCR; in TCRdb, only in-frame clones are kept and a portion is missing. This sample yields some 80,000 clones, of which roughly 80% are seen a single time; 35% to 40% belongs to the top ten. The V end lost 3 bases, the J end lost 4 bases, and 21 bases lay between the germline ends. Germline V lookup: CDR1 KGHSH, CDR2 LQKENI. This CDR3 has 17 amino acids. The clonotype originates from a woman aged 70-85 years with acute or convalescent COVID-19. What was sequenced was peripheral blood. V gene TRBV18 combines with J gene TRBJ1-2; D possibly corresponds to TRBD1 (5 bases). CDR3 residues: CASSPDSAPLRLYGYTF. The CDR3 DNA is TGTGCCAGCTCACCCGACAGTGCCCCCCTACGACTCTATGGCTACACCTTC.